The source of this TCR beta chain is a study of blood T cell repertoires in COVID-19. Only in-frame clones appear in the TCRdb table, and some are missing; sequencing was by immunoSEQ multiplex PCR. The sample consists of about 150,000 clones, approximately 90% of them appearing once. This CDR3 spans 16 amino acids. Trimming at V came to 7 bases and at J to 4 bases, leaving 12 bases not matched to a gene. Germline loops: CDR1 LNHDA, CDR2 SQIVND (reference sequence). Material: peripheral blood. V is TRBV19 and J is TRBJ2-2; 7 bases fit TRBD2. This clonotype originated in an older woman with acute or convalescent COVID-19. CDR3 sequence reads: CASTQFGGGFTGELFF. The CDR3 bases are TGTGCCAGTACCCAGTTCGGGGGAGGGTTCACCGGGGAGCTGTTTTTT.